A selection of T cell receptor beta chains follows, all from one sample in a study of shared clonotypes between healthy human individuals. The protocol was immunoSEQ multiplex PCR, while the TCRdb copy is restricted to in-frame clones and leaves out a portion. The data show 2 million to 2.5 million clones, approximately 95% seen once. Sequencing was performed on naive CD4+ T cells sorted from blood. All receptors come from a man younger than 35 in good health. Both conserved end residues are part of each CDR3. A D gene is named only where the DNA matches it firmly. Clone size appears in some rows only: once, few, many, or a class for an expanded clone.

v_gene,j_gene,d_gene,abundance,CDR3aa,CDR3nt
TRBV9,TRBJ2-1,TRBD2,-,CASSAGTSSYNEQFF,TGTGCCAGCAGCGCCGGGACTAGCTCCTACAATGAGCAGTTCTTC
TRBV2,TRBJ2-7,TRBD2,-,CASRGTSGLAEQYF,TGTGCCAGCAGGGGGACTAGCGGACTTGCGGAGCAGTACTTC
TRBV6-1,TRBJ1-6,-,-,CASSGSSIPGNSPLHF,TGTGCCAGCAGTGGTTCTTCCATCCCAGGGAATTCACCCCTCCACTTT
TRBV4-2,TRBJ2-5,TRBD2,-,CASSQDPGGKTQYF,TGTGCCAGCAGCCAAGACCCGGGGGGAAAGACCCAGTACTTC
TRBV6-5,TRBJ1-6,TRBD1,-,CASSYSGDRVNSPLHF,TGTGCCAGCAGTTACTCCGGGGACAGGGTTAATTCACCCCTCCACTTT
TRBV19,TRBJ1-5,TRBD1,-,CASSITGVGQPQHF,TGTGCCAGTAGTATAACAGGGGTCGGACAGCCCCAGCATTTT
TRBV5-1,TRBJ2-1,TRBD2,once,CASSLAREGLGEQFF,TGCGCCAGCAGCTTGGCTCGAGAGGGACTAGGTGAGCAGTTCTTC
TRBV6-5,TRBJ1-2,-,-,CASTKGGKSYGYTF,TGTGCCAGCACCAAGGGAGGGAAATCCTATGGCTACACCTTC
TRBV19,TRBJ2-7,TRBD2,-,CASIDSGRFPYEQYF,TGTGCCAGTATCGATAGCGGGAGGTTTCCTTACGAGCAGTACTTC
TRBV6-5,TRBJ2-7,TRBD2,-,CASSLSGLSRNEQYF,TGTGCCAGCTCCCTTAGCGGGCTAAGCCGGAACGAGCAGTACTTC
TRBV6-1,TRBJ1-5,-,-,CASHRGLQPQHF,TGTGCCAGCCATAGAGGGCTTCAGCCCCAGCATTTT
TRBV4-1,TRBJ1-3,TRBD1,-,CASSQDGTGIAGNTIYF,TGCGCCAGCAGCCAAGATGGGACAGGGATCGCTGGAAACACCATATATTTT
TRBV6-5,TRBJ2-7,TRBD1,-,CASRTTGGISYEQYF,TGTGCCAGCAGGACCACAGGGGGCATTTCCTACGAGCAGTACTTC
TRBV4-1,TRBJ2-7,-,-,CASSQFQSYEQYF,TGCGCCAGCAGCCAATTCCAGTCCTACGAGCAGTACTTC
TRBV10-3,TRBJ1-3,-,-,CAISDSGLYGNTIYF,TGTGCCATCAGTGACTCGGGACTGTATGGAAACACCATATATTTT
TRBV6-5,TRBJ2-2,-,-,CASSYSKNTGELFF,TGTGCCAGCAGTTACTCGAAGAACACCGGGGAGCTGTTTTTT
TRBV5-6,TRBJ2-2,-,-,CASSFTVITGELFF,TGTGCCAGCAGCTTTACAGTAATTACCGGGGAGCTGTTTTTT
TRBV11-2,TRBJ2-3,-,-,CASSPDGTSTDTQYF,TGTGCCAGCAGCCCGGACGGGACTAGCACAGATACGCAGTATTTT
TRBV9,TRBJ2-5,TRBD1,-,CASTRSSGGGEQYF,TGTGCCAGCACCCGTAGCTCAGGGGGCGGGGAGCAGTACTTC
TRBV4-3,TRBJ2-5,TRBD1,once,CASSLQGQGLQETQYF,TGCGCCAGCAGCTTGCAAGGACAGGGCTTACAAGAGACCCAGTACTTC
TRBV12-5,TRBJ2-2,-,-,CASGDIPNTGELFF,TGTGCTAGTGGAGACATCCCCAACACCGGGGAGCTGTTTTTT
TRBV7-2,TRBJ1-4,-,-,CASSSWTATNEKLFF,TGTGCCAGCAGCTCCTGGACGGCAACTAATGAAAAACTGTTTTTT
TRBV6-6,TRBJ2-7,-,once,CASSYSPGLQYEQYF,TGTGCCAGCAGTTACTCGCCGGGACTCCAATACGAGCAGTACTTC
TRBV30,TRBJ1-1,-,-,CASVQTRAEAFF,TGTGCCTCTGTTCAAACCCGGGCTGAAGCTTTCTTT
TRBV30,TRBJ1-6,TRBD1,-,CAWTKGRVSETGGNSPLHF,TGTGCCTGGACAAAGGGCAGAGTAAGCGAGACAGGGGGGAATTCACCCCTCCACTTT